Listed here are 10 T cell receptor beta chains from one sample, sequenced in a study of blood T cell repertoires in COVID-19. Some clones are missing from TCRdb's copy, which holds only in-frame ones; the method was immunoSEQ multiplex PCR. The table includes roughly 180,000 clones, approximately 85% detected once. The source material was peripheral blood. These TCRs come from a man aged 55 to 69 who had recovered from COVID-19.

The chain uses TRBV4-1 and TRBJ1-6; 11 bases map to TRBD1. CDR3 length: 18 amino acids. V gave up 3 bases and J gave up 4 bases; unmatched junction bases: 8. The germline V gene has CDR1 MGHRA and CDR2 YSYEKL. Here the CDR3 DNA reads TGCGCCAGCAGCCAGGAAAGGACAGGGGGCCTATATAATTCACCCCTCCACTTT. It encodes CASSQERTGGLYNSPLHF.

The genes are TRBV5-4 and TRBJ1-3; D uncertain. CDR1 SGHNT and CDR2 YYREEE come from the germline V gene (reference sequence). The V and J ends lost 0 bases and 1 base respectively, with 8 bases between them. The CDR3 is 15 residues long. The CDR3 nucleotides are TGTGCCAGCAGCTTGGTGCGGGATTCTGGAAACACCATATATTTT. This translates into CASSLVRDSGNTIYF. The variable domain in full, completed from reference TRBV5-4 and TRBJ1-3, reads ETGVTQSPTHLIKTRGQQVTLRCSSQSGHNTVSWYQQALGQGPQFIFQYYREEENGRGNFPPRFSGLQFPNYSSELNVNALELDDSALYLCASSLVRDSGNTIYFGEGSWLTVV.

The chain has TRBV5-3 and TRBJ1-1, with D hard to call. TRBV5-3 has ORF status, its function being uncertain. There are 15 residues in the CDR3. Deletions cut 3 bases from V and 5 bases from J, with 17 bases between. CDR3 in amino acids: CARSSVYGVGTEAFF. In DNA form, the CDR3 reads TGTGCCAGAAGCTCGGTTTATGGTGTTGGTACTGAAGCTTTCTTT.

The V gene is TRBV10-3, the J gene TRBJ1-3; TRBD1 agrees at 7 bases. Germline CDR1 reads ENHRY; CDR2 reads SYGVKD. The V segment lost 7 bases and the J segment 2 bases; nucleotides outside the gene matches: 8. This CDR3 has 15 residues. CDR3 residues: CAITAGQSTGNTIYF. CDR3 nucleotides: TGTGCCATCACCGCGGGACAGTCAACTGGAAACACCATATATTTT.

The chain recombines TRBV7-8 with TRBJ1-1, with D uncertain. V was trimmed by 5 bases and J by 0 bases, leaving 10 bases between them. CDR1 SGHVS and CDR2 FQNEAQ come from the germline V gene. CDR3 length equals 14 residues. The CDR3 region is CASSPGRMNTEAFF. Written as DNA, the CDR3 is TGTGCCAGCAGCCCCGGGAGAATGAACACTGAAGCTTTCTTT.

This chain joins TRBV27 and TRBJ1-1, with TRBD1 matching over 7 bases. The V gene end was trimmed by 3 bases and the J gene end by 5 bases; junction bases not matched to a gene: 9. Germline V lookup: CDR1 MNHEY, CDR2 SMNVEV (reference sequence). The CDR3 extends over 15 amino acids. The CDR3 DNA reads as TGTGCCAGCAGTTTCGAGGGGGCGAGAGGTACTGAAGCTTTCTTT. This encodes CASSFEGARGTEAFF.

As regards this clone: At one end the junction does not follow the germline gene, possibly because of a read error. The gene calls are TRBV6-6 and TRBJ2-2; tentative D call: TRBD1 (5 bases). CDR1 and CDR2 (germline): MNHNY, SVGAGI (reference sequence). The CDR3 has 16 residues. The CDR3 protein is CASSHSWGRDTGELFF. CDR3 in DNA: TGTGCCAGCAGTCACTCCTGGGGCAGGGACACCGGGGAGCTGTTTTTT.

A few counts support this clone. The rearrangement links TRBV6-2 or TRBV6-3 to TRBJ2-7, with 7 bases fitting TRBD1. Germline CDR1 reads MNHEY; CDR2 reads SVGEGT. The CDR3 has 13 amino acids. V was clipped by 5 bases and J by 7 bases; unmatched bases: 8. The CDR3 protein is CASSRNTGEEQYF. The CDR3 DNA is TGTGCCAGCAGTCGTAACACAGGGGAGGAGCAGTACTTC.

V usage is TRBV13 and J usage is TRBJ1-1, with a tentative D call TRBD1 (5 bases). The CDR3 spans 13 residues. Germline V gene sequence: CDR1 PRHDT, CDR2 FYEKMQ (reference sequence). V dropped 5 bases and J dropped 2 bases, with 9 bases sitting between them. CDR3 nucleotides: TGTGCCAGCAGCCCGGACATTAACACTGAAGCTTTCTTT. This sequence encodes CASSPDINTEAFF.

On this clone itself: Distinct nucleotide sequences in the sample also encode this CDR3. The rearrangement uses TRBV5-4 and TRBJ2-3, with 10 bases identical to TRBD2. The germline V gene encodes CDR1 SGHNT and CDR2 YYREEE (reference sequence). V gave up 4 bases and J gave up 1 base; unmatched junction bases: 0. The CDR3 runs 14 residues. CDR3 region: CASSTSGGTDTQYF. The CDR3 DNA sequence: TGTGCCAGCAGCACTAGCGGGGGCACAGATACGCAGTATTTT.